This section outlines one T cell receptor (beta chain) sequence together with its context. The CDR3 covers 11 residues. Trimming took off 4 bases at V and 2 bases at J, with 6 bases between the two ends. The germline CDR1 and CDR2 sequences are SQVTM and ANQGSEA. This sample stems from a study of cytomegalovirus exposure and HLA in healthy donors. In the study overall: About four fifths of a few hundred genotyped donors fell in the Caucasian-associated ancestry cluster.

The PCR had 60 Vbeta and 13 Jbeta primers. The repertoire was sequenced with immunoSEQ multiplex PCR; TCRdb's copy has only in-frame clones and lacks some. In the table there are around 160,000 clones, about 70% of which are singletons. This sequence joins TRBV29-1 and TRBJ2-7; perhaps TRBD1 as D (6 bases). The sample was PBMCs. The TCR originated in a woman aged 18-30 years in good health and CMV-seropositive. CDR3 sequence: CSVAGAYEQYF. CDR3 sequence (DNA): TGCAGCGTTGCAGGGGCCTACGAGCAGTACTTC.